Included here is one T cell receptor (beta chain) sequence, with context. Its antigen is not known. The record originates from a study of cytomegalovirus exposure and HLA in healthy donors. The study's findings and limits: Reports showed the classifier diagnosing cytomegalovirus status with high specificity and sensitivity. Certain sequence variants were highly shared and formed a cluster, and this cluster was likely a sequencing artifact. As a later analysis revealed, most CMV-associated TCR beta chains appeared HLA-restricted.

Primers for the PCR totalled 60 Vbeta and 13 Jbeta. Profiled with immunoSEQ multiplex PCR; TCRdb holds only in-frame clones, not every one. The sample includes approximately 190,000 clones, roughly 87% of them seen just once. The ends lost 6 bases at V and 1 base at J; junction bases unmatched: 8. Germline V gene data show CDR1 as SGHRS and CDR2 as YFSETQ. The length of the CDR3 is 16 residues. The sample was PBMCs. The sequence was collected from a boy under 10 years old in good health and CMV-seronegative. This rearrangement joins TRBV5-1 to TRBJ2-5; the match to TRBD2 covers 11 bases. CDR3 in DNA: TGCGCCAGCACGCCGAGGCTAGCGGGGGGCCAAGAGACCCAGTACTTC. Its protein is CASTPRLAGGQETQYF.